The 26 T cell receptor beta chains listed next were all sequenced from one sample in a study of blood T cell repertoires in COVID-19. Produced via immunoSEQ multiplex PCR; TCRdb's table is partial and in-frame only. The table records 75,000 or so clones, around 84% of them present only once. The sample was peripheral blood. The receptor set was obtained from a man in his fifties or sixties with acute or convalescent COVID-19.

The chain uses TRBV11-3 and TRBJ2-1, with TRBD2 identical over 8 bases. Per the germline V gene, CDR1 is SGHNT and CDR2 is YENEEA. The trim removed 6 bases at V and 8 bases at J, leaving 9 bases unmatched. This CDR3 is 14 amino acids long. In DNA, the CDR3 is TGTGCCAGCAGACGCCGGGGGGGGAGTTATGAGCAGTTCTTC. Its protein is CASRRRGGSYEQFF.

The rearrangement links TRBV30 to TRBJ2-2; unclear D gene. V lost 0 bases and J lost 4, with 12 bases in between. The CDR3 is 15 residues long. Germline V lookup: CDR1 GTSNPN, CDR2 SVGIG (reference sequence). Written as DNA, the CDR3 is TGTGCCTGGAGTGTACCCCCAGGTGGCACCGGGGAGCTGTTTTTT. The encoded protein is CAWSVPPGGTGELFF.

The V and J genes are TRBV5-6 and TRBJ1-2; maybe TRBD1 (5 bases). The length of the CDR3 is 17 residues. V lost 1 base to trimming and J lost 4 bases, with 20 bases between them. Germline V gene data show CDR1 as SGHDT and CDR2 as YYEEEE. Here the CDR3 reads CASSLSLGAIWTYGYTF. CDR3 nucleotides: TGTGCCAGCAGCTTGTCTCTTGGGGCAATATGGACCTATGGCTACACCTTC.

The chain couples TRBV5-8 to TRBJ1-2; D remains unclear. Germline V CDR1 and CDR2: SGHTS, YDEGEE. V lost 0 bases and J 4 bases, leaving 10 bases between the germline ends. The CDR3 consists of 14 residues. CDR3 sequence: CASSLGTTGYGYTF. DNA of the CDR3: TGTGCCAGCAGCTTGGGCACAACGGGCTATGGCTACACCTTC.

The chain links TRBV27 to TRBJ2-1; the match to TRBD2 covers 7 bases. Germline V gives CDR1 MNHEY, CDR2 SMNVEV (reference sequence). The CDR3 is made up of 16 amino acids. The V gene end was trimmed by 5 bases and the J gene end by 9 bases; junction bases not matched to a gene: 16. The CDR3 here is CASSPSGTSLGGEQFF. The CDR3 DNA follows: TGTGCCAGCAGTCCTAGCGGCACTTCTTTGGGGGGTGAGCAGTTCTTC.

This rearrangement joins TRBV11-2 to TRBJ2-5; D remains unclear. The CDR3 covers 15 residues. Looked up from germline, CDR1 is SGHAT and CDR2 is FQNNGV. V was shortened by 0 bases and J by 1 base, with 9 bases between the two germline ends. CDR3 nucleotides: TGTGCCAGCAGCTTAGAACAGATCCCCCAAGAGACCCAGTACTTC. Protein: CASSLEQIPQETQYF.

This clone was found once. The CDR3 bases are TGTGCCAGCAGTGTTTCGCAGGGAACTGAAGCTTTCTTT. The encoded protein is CASSVSQGTEAFF. The genes are TRBV2 and TRBJ1-1; TRBD1 is a possible D gene (5 bases). CDR1 and CDR2 (germline): SNHLY, FYNNEI. V was clipped by 4 bases and J by 5 bases, with 11 bases between them. This CDR3 is built from 13 residues. Combining the CDR3 with reference TRBV2 and TRBJ1-1 gives the whole variable domain EPEVTQTPSHQVTQMGQEVILRCVPISNHLYFYWYRQILGQKVEFLVSFYNNEISEKSEIFDDQFSVERPDGSNFTLKIRSTKLEDSAMYFCASSVSQGTEAFFGQGTRLTVV.

The chain couples TRBV4-3 to TRBJ2-2; D gene uncertain. V was pared by 0 bases and J by 3 bases, with 11 bases between. Germline CDR1 reads LGHNA; CDR2 reads YSLEER. The CDR3 covers 16 residues. The CDR3 loop reads CASSQDIGRYTGELFF. The DNA of the CDR3 is TGCGCCAGCAGCCAAGATATTGGCAGATACACCGGGGAGCTGTTTTTT.

The gene calls are TRBV27 and TRBJ1-2; 9 positions match TRBD1. The length of the CDR3 is 14 residues. The trim removed 6 bases at V and 8 bases at J, leaving 10 bases unmatched. In germline, CDR1 is MNHEY, CDR2 SMNVEV (reference sequence). The CDR3, as DNA: TGTGCCAGCAGGTTACAGGGGGCGGACGACGGCTACACCTTC. Translating gives CASRLQGADDGYTF.

V is TRBV19 and J is TRBJ2-1; TRBD2 matches 10 bases. Germline CDR1 LNHDA, CDR2 SQIVND (reference sequence). V lost 10 bases, J lost 9 bases, and 6 bases stayed unmatched. There are 12 residues in the CDR3. The CDR3 sequence is CATGLAGVEQFF. The CDR3 DNA sequence: TGTGCCACCGGGCTAGCGGGAGTTGAGCAGTTCTTC.

This clone was detected only a few times. The chain uses TRBV5-4 and TRBJ2-7; 10 bases are a match to TRBD1. V lost 5 bases, J lost 3 bases, and 11 bases stayed unmatched. Germline V gene data show CDR1 as SGHNT and CDR2 as YYREEE (reference sequence). The CDR3 runs 16 residues. The CDR3 DNA reads TGTGCCAGCAGTTCCAACTTGGGACAGGGGCACTACGAGCAGTACTTC. This sequence encodes CASSSNLGQGHYEQYF. Filled out from reference TRBV5-4 and TRBJ2-7, the complete variable domain reads ETGVTQSPTHLIKTRGQQVTLRCSSQSGHNTVSWYQQALGQGPQFIFQYYREEENGRGNFPPRFSGLQFPNYSSELNVNALELDDSALYLCASSSNLGQGHYEQYFGPGTRLTVT.

This rearrangement joins TRBV11-3 to TRBJ2-1, with a weak D call TRBD2 (5 bases). Per the germline V gene, CDR1 is SGHNT and CDR2 is YENEEA. V was pared by 5 bases and J by 7 bases, with 21 bases between. The CDR3 runs 16 residues. The CDR3 loop is CASSPTRTSSLNEQFF. The CDR3 region has the DNA TGTGCCAGCAGCCCTACCCGGACTTCCTCCCTTAATGAGCAGTTCTTC.

This chain joins TRBV28 and TRBJ1-2; 7 nucleotides line up with TRBD1. Losses at the gene ends were 4 bases for V and 2 bases for J; bases not matched to a gene: 4. This CDR3 is built from 14 residues. Looked up from germline, CDR1 is MDHEN and CDR2 is SYDVKM. The CDR3 DNA reads TGTGCCAGCAGTTGGACGGGACAGAACTATGGCTACACCTTC. It translates to CASSWTGQNYGYTF.

The CDR3 nucleotides are TGTGCCAGCAGTCAGACAGACATCTATGGCTACACCTTC. Amino acid sequence: CASSQTDIYGYTF. This chain links TRBV6-2 or TRBV6-3 with TRBJ1-2; tentative D call: TRBD1 (5 bases). The germline CDR1 and CDR2 sequences are MNHEY and SVGEGT. V lost 5 bases and J 4 bases, leaving 11 bases between the germline ends. This CDR3 is built from 13 residues.

The chain carries TRBV7-8 and TRBJ2-1; tentative D call: TRBD1 (5 bases). Germline V gene sequence: CDR1 SGHVS, CDR2 FQNEAQ. V was pared by 2 bases and J by 8 bases, with 13 bases between. CDR3 length equals 14 residues. CDR3 residues: CASSLTLPRDEQFF. The CDR3 DNA sequence: TGTGCCAGCAGCTTAACACTCCCCAGGGATGAGCAGTTCTTC.

The rearrangement joins TRBV24-1 to TRBJ2-3; 8 bases agree with TRBD1. V gave up 3 bases and J gave up 2 bases; unmatched junction bases: 6. Germline V gene data show CDR1 as KGHDR and CDR2 as SFDVKD. This CDR3 contains 16 residues. CDR3 nucleotides: TGTGCCACCAGTGATCCTCGACAGGGGATCACAGATACGCAGTATTTT. Its translation: CATSDPRQGITDTQYF.

The chain recombines TRBV27 with TRBJ1-3; D remains unclear. Trimming removed 0 bases at V and 1 base at J, with 16 bases between. There are 18 residues in the CDR3. The germline CDR1 and CDR2 sequences are MNHEY and SMNVEV (reference sequence). CDR3 region: CASSLSWAIGTSGNTIYF. CDR3 bases: TGTGCCAGCAGTTTATCGTGGGCGATCGGCACTTCTGGAAACACCATATATTTT.

In its sample, this clone was seen once. The rearrangement joins TRBV7-9 to TRBJ1-1, with D possibly TRBD1 on 5 matching bases. The CDR3 extends over 14 amino acids. Trimming removed 5 bases at V and 4 bases at J, with 14 bases between. Germline CDR1 SEHNR, CDR2 FQNEAQ (reference sequence). The CDR3 here is CASSRGSWGTEAFF. The CDR3 DNA is TGTGCCAGCAGCCGGGGGAGTTGGGGCACTGAAGCTTTCTTT.

CDR3 sequence reads: CASSPGGVGNQPQHF. The DNA for the CDR3 is TGTGCCAGCTCACCAGGGGGGGTGGGCAATCAGCCCCAGCATTTT. The chain is built from TRBV18 and TRBJ1-5; maybe TRBD1 (5 bases). The CDR3 has 15 residues. V was trimmed by 2 bases and J by 2 bases, leaving 10 bases between them. Germline CDR1 is KGHSH and CDR2 is LQKENI.

Here the CDR3 reads CASSWGGDLSYEQYF. The DNA for the CDR3 is TGTGCCAGCAGTTGGGGGGGGGATCTCTCCTACGAGCAGTACTTC. The J gene is TRBJ2-7, the V gene TRBV6-5; 7 bases match TRBD2. Germline lookup yields CDR1 MNHEY and CDR2 SVGAGI. J was trimmed by 0 bases and V by 4 bases; bases with no gene match: 6. The CDR3 loop spans 15 amino acids.

DNA for the CDR3: TGCAGCGTTCTCAAGACAGGATTCGACGGCTACACCTTC. It encodes CSVLKTGFDGYTF. V gene TRBV29-1 combines with J gene TRBJ1-2; D may be TRBD1 (6 bases). Germline values: CDR1 SQVTM, CDR2 ANQGSEA. The length of the CDR3 is 13 residues. V lost 5 bases, J lost 8 bases, and 18 bases lay in between.

The chain recombines TRBV24-1 with TRBJ2-1, with 14 bases that match TRBD2. There are 15 residues in the CDR3. With V trimmed by 9 bases and J by 8 bases, 8 bases remained unmatched. The germline CDR1 and CDR2 sequences are KGHDR and SFDVKD. The CDR3 DNA reads TGTGCCACCGCTGGGACTAGCGGGAGTGGGTATGAGCAGTTCTTC. Its translation is CATAGTSGSGYEQFF.

The V and J genes are TRBV3-1 (or the pseudogene TRBV3-2) and TRBJ2-5, with 7 bases that match TRBD2. CDR1 and CDR2 from the germline V gene are LGHDT and YNNKEL (reference sequence). Losses at the gene ends were 2 bases for V and 1 base for J; bases not matched to a gene: 4. The CDR3 loop spans 15 amino acids. The DNA of the CDR3 is TGTGCCAGCAGCCAAAAGCGGGGAGGCCAAGAGACCCAGTACTTC. Its translation is CASSQKRGGQETQYF.

The chain uses TRBV3-1 (or the pseudogene TRBV3-2) and TRBJ2-7, with 11 positions matching TRBD2. Trimming took 1 base from V and 2 from J; bases not matched to a gene: 4. The CDR3 length is 16 residues. Germline values: CDR1 LGHDT, CDR2 YNNKEL (reference sequence). The CDR3 loop reads CASSQGQLAGAYEQYF. The CDR3 coding sequence is TGTGCCAGCAGCCAAGGCCAACTAGCGGGGGCCTACGAGCAGTACTTC.

J is TRBJ1-1 and V is TRBV28; 10 nucleotides line up with TRBD1. V shed 1 base and J 11 bases; nucleotides not matched to a gene: 10. In germline, CDR1 is MDHEN, CDR2 SYDVKM. CDR3 size: 15 residues. The CDR3 DNA reads TGTGCCAGCAGTTTATTGGTAGGGACAGGGGAGTATGCTTTCTTT. Amino acid sequence: CASSLLVGTGEYAFF.

The chain is built from TRBV5-4 and TRBJ1-1; no clear D gene. The CDR3 loop spans 13 amino acids. CDR1 is SGHNT and CDR2 is YYREEE in the germline V gene (reference sequence). V lost 5 bases, J lost 2 bases, and 10 bases lay in between. The CDR3 nucleotides are TGTGCCAGCAGTGCGGCAACTAACACTGAAGCTTTCTTT. This translates into CASSAATNTEAFF.